This T cell receptor beta chain is drawn from a study of T cell repertoires in cytomegalovirus infection. With regard to this clonotype: No antigen is known for it.

TCRdb re-derived calls from the reads in MiXCR, one entry per CDR3 protein. The sample holds about 700,000 distinct CDR3 sequences, about 33% seen once. Findings of the study overall: In two of eight donors, the top clonotype was HLA-C-restricted CMV-specific. CMV carriers having the relevant HLA were flagged by cumulative public TCR beta family frequency.

This CDR3 has 13 residues. Germline CDR1 reads MNHGY; CDR2 reads SVAAGI. Trimming cost V 8 bases and J 5 bases, with 15 bases left between them. This sequence originates from a human donor in good health (CMV status not recorded). Some clones in this sample may be carry-over from other donors' samples. This sequence joins TRBV6-9 and TRBJ2-5; D unresolved. The sample was cultured PBMCs, taken from culture after CMV antigen stimulation. The CDR3 DNA sequence: TGTGCCAGCTATGCAGACCCCTCGGAGACCCAGTACTTC. It codes for CASYADPSETQYF.